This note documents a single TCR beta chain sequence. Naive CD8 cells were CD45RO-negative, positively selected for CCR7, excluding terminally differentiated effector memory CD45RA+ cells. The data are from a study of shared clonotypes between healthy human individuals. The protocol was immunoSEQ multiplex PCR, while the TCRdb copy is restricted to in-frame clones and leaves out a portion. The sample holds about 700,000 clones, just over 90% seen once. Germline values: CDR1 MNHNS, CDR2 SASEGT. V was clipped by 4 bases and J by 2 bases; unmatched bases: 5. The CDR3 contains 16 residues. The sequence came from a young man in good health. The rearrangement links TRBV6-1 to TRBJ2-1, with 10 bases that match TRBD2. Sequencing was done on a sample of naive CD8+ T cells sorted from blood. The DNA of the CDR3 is TGTGCCAGCAGTGGCCCCGGGACTAGCGCCTACAATGAGCAGTTCTTC. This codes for CASSGPGTSAYNEQFF.